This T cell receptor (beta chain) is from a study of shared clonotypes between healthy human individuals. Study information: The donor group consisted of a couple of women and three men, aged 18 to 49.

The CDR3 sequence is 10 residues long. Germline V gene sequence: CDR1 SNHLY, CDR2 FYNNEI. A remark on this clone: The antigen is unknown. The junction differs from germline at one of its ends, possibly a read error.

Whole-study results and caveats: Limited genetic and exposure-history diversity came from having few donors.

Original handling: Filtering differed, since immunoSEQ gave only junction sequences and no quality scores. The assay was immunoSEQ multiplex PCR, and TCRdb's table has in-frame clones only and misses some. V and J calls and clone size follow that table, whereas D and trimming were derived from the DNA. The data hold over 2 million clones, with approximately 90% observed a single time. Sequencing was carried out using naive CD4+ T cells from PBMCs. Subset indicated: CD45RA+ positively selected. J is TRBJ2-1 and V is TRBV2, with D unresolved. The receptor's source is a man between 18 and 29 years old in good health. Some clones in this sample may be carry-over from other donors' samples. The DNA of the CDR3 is TGTGCCAGCGGGTTGGATGGGTGGCTCTTC. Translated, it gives CASGLDGWLF.